The subject of this entry is one T cell receptor beta chain. Positive CCR7 selection of CD45RO-negative cells yielded the naive CD8 cells, and terminally differentiated effector memory CD45RA+ cells were excluded. The sample belongs to a study of shared clonotypes between healthy human individuals. Repertoires were generated with immunoSEQ multiplex PCR, while TCRdb's copy carries only in-frame clones and drops some. Of around 550,000 clones listed, 90% to 95% were seen once; the top ten hold about 0.11%. The V end lost 5 bases, the J end lost 4 bases, and 10 bases lay between the germline ends. CDR3 length: 14 amino acids. Germline loops: CDR1 SGHDT, CDR2 YYEEEE.

This receptor was obtained from a woman younger than 45 in good health. The chain couples TRBV5-6 to TRBJ2-6, with D possibly being TRBD1 or TRBD2 (5 bases each). Material for sequencing was naive CD8+ T cells sorted from blood. The CDR3 protein is CASRGVSGANVLTF. CDR3 DNA sequence: TGTGCCAGCAGGGGGGTCAGCGGGGCCAACGTCCTGACTTTC. The variable domain in full, with the rest retrieved from reference TRBV5-6 and TRBJ2-6, is DAGVTQSPTHLIKTRGQQVTLRCSPKSGHDTVSWYQQALGQGPQFIFQYYEEEERQRGNFPDRFSGHQFPNYSSELNVNALLLGDSALYLCASRGVSGANVLTFGAGSRLTVL.